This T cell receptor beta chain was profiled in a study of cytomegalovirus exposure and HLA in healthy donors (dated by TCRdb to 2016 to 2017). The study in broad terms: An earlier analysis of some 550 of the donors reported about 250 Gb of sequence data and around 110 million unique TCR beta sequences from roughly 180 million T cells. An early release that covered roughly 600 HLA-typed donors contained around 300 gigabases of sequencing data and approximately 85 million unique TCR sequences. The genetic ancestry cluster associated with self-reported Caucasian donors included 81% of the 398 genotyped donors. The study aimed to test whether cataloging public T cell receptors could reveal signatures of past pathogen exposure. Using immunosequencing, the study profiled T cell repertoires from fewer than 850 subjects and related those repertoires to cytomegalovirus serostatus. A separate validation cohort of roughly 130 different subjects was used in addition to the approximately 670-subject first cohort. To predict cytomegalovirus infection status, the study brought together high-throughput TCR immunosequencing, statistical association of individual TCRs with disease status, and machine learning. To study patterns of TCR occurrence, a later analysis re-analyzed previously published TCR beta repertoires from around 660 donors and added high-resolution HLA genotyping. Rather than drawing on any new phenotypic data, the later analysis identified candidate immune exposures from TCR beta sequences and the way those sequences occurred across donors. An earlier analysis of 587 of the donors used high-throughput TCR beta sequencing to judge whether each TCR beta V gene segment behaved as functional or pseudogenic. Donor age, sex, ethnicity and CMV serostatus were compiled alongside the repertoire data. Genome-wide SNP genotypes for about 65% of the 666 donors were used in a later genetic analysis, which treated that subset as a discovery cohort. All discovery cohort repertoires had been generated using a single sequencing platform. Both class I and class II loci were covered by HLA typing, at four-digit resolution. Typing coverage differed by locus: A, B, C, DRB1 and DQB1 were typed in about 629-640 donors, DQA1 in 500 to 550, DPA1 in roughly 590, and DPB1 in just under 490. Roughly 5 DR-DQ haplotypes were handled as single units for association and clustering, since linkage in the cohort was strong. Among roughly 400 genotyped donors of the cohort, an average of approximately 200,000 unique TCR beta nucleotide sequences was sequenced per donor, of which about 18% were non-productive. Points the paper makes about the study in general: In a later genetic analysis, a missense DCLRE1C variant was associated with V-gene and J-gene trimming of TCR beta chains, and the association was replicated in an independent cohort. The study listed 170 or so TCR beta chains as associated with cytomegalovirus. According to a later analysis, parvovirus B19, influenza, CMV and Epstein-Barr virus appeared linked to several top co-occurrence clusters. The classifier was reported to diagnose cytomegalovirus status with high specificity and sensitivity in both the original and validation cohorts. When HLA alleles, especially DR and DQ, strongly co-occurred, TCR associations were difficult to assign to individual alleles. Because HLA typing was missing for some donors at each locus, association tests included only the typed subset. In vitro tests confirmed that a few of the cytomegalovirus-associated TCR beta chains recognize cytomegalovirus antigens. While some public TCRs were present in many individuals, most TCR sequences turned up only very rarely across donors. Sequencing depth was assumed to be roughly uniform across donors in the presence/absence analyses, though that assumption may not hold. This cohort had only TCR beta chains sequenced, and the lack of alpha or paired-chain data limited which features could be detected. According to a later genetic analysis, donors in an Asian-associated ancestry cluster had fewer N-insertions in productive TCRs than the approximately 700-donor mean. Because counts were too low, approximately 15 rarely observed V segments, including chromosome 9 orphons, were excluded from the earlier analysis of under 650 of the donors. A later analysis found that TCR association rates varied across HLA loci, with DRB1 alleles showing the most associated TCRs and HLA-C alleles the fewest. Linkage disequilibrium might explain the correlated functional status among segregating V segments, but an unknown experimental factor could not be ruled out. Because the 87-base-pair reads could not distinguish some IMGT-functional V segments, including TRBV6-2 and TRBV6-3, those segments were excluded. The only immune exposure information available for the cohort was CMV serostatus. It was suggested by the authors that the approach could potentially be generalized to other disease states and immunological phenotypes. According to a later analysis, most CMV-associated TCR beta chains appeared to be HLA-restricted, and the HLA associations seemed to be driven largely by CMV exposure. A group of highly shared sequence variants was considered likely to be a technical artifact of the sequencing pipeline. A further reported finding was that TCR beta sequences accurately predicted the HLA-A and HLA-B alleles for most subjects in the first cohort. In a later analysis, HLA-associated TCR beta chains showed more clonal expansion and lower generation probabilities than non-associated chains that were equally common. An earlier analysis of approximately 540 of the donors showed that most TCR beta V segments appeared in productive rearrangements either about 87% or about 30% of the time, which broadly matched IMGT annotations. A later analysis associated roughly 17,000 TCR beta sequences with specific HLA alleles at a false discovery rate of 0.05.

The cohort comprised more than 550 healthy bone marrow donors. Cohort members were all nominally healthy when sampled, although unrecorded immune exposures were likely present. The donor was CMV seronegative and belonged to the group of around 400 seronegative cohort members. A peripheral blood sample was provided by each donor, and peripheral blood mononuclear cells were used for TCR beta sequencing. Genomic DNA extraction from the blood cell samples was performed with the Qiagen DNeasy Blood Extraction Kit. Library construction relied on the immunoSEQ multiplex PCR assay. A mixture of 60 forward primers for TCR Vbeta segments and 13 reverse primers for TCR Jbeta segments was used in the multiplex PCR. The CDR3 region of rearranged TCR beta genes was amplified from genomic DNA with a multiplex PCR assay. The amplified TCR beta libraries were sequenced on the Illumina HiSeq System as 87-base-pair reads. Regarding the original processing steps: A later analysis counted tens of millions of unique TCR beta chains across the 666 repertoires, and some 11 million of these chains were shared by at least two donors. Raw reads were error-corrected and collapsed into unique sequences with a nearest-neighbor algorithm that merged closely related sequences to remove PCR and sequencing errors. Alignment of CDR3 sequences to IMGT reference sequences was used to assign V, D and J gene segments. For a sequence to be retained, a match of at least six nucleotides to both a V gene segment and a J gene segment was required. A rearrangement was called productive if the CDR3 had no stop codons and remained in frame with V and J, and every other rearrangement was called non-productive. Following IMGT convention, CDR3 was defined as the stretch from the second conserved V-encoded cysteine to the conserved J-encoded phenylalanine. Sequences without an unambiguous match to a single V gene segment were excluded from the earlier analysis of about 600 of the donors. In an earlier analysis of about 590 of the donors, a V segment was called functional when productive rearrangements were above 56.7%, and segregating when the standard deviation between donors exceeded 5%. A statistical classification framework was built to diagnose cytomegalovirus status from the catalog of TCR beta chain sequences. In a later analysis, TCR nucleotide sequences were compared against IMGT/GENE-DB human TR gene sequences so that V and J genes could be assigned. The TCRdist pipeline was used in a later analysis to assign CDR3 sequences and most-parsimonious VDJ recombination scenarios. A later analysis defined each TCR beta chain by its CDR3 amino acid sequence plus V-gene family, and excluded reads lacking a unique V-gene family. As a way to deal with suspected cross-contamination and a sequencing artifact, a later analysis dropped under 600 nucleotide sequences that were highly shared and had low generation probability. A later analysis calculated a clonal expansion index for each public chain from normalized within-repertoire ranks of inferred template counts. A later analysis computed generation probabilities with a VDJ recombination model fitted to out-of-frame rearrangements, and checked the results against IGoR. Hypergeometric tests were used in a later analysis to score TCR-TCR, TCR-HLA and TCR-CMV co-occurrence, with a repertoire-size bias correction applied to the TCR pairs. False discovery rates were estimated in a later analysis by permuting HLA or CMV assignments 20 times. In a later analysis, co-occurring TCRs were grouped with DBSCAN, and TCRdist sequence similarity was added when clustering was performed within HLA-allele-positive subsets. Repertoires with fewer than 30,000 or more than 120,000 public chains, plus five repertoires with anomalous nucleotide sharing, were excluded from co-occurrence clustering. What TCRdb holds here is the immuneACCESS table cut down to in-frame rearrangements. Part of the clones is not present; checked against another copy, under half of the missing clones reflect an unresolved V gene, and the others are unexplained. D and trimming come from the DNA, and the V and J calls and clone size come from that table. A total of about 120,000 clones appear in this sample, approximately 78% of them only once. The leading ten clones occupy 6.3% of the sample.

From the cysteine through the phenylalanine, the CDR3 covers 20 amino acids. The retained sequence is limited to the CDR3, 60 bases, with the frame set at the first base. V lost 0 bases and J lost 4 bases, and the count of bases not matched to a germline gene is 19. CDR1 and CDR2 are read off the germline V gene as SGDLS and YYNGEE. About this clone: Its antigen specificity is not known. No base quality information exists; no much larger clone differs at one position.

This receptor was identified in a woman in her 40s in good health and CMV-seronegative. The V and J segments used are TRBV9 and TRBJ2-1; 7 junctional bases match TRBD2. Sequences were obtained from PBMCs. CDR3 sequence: CASSVAGGAPYLPLYNEQFF. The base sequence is TGTGCCAGCAGCGTAGCGGGGGGAGCGCCATACCTGCCCCTATACAATGAGCAGTTCTTC.